What follows are 5 T cell receptor beta chains derived from one specimen sequenced in a study of T cell responses to AZD1222 COVID-19 vaccine. Sequencing used immunoSEQ multiplex PCR; TCRdb keeps in-frame clones, though not all of them. The table has 40,000 to 55,000 clones, approximately 90% seen once. The specimen was peripheral blood, collected 28 days after the second AZD1222 dose. These receptors originate from an adult who received the AZD1222 COVID-19 vaccine.

CDR3 nucleotides: TGTGCCAGCAGCCCCCCGGGACTAGCGGGCGCCAATGAGCAGTTCTTC. Translating gives CASSPPGLAGANEQFF. The chain has TRBV3-1 (or the pseudogene TRBV3-2) and TRBJ2-1; 12 nucleotides match TRBD2. V shed 4 bases, J shed 6 bases, and the junction held 7 bases outside the gene matches. There are 16 residues in the CDR3. Germline lookup yields CDR1 LGHDT and CDR2 YNNKEL (reference sequence).

The chain combines TRBV5-1 with TRBJ2-5, with D unclear. Germline V lookup: CDR1 SGHRS, CDR2 YFSETQ. This CDR3 contains 14 residues. V lost 7 bases and J 5 bases, leaving 18 bases between the germline ends. DNA for the CDR3: TGCGCCAGCGTTCAGGCAAGTTTCCGGGAGACCCAGTACTTC. Its translation is CASVQASFRETQYF.

Written as DNA, the CDR3 is TGTGCCAGCAGGGCCGCGACAGGCTATGGCTACACCTTC. It encodes CASRAATGYGYTF. The rearrangement joins TRBV2 to TRBJ1-2, with D possibly being TRBD1 (6 bases). CDR1 is SNHLY and CDR2 is FYNNEI in the germline V gene. This CDR3 spans 13 amino acids. Trimming cost V 6 bases and J 4 bases, with 12 bases left between them.

Written as DNA, the CDR3 is TGTGCCAGCAGTGGTTGGGGGGGGAACACTGAAGCTTTCTTT. Translation gives CASSGWGGNTEAFF. This chain joins TRBV2 and TRBJ1-1; perhaps TRBD1 as D (5 bases). CDR1 is SNHLY and CDR2 is FYNNEI in the germline V gene. CDR3 length: 14 residues. With 4 bases removed from V and 1 base from J, the gap between germline ends came to 10 bases.

This chain uses TRBV5-1 with TRBJ1-2; TRBD1 matches at 10 bases. After removal of 4 bases from V and 5 bases from J, the junction contained 5 bases not matched to a gene. The germline V gene encodes CDR1 SGHRS and CDR2 YFSETQ. The length of the CDR3 is 14 residues. CDR3 sequence reads: CASSEGTGDYGYTF. Written as DNA, the CDR3 is TGCGCCAGCAGCGAGGGGACAGGGGATTATGGCTACACCTTC. Combining the CDR3 with reference TRBV5-1 and TRBJ1-2 gives the whole variable domain KAGVTQTPRYLIKTRGQQVTLSCSPISGHRSVSWYQQTPGQGLQFLFEYFSETQRNKGNFPGRFSGRQFSNSRSEMNVSTLELGDSALYLCASSEGTGDYGYTFGSGTRLTVV.